This TCR beta chain was sequenced for a study of cytomegalovirus exposure and HLA in healthy donors. Findings of the study overall: High sensitivity and specificity were reportedly achieved when the classifier diagnosed cytomegalovirus status. Most TCR sequences were uncommon, yet certain public TCRs appeared in many donors.

Healthy bone marrow donors formed the donor group. Notes on this clone: What it binds is unknown.

V lost 7 bases and J lost 6, with 14 bases in between. The CDR3 is made up of 13 amino acids. Germline loops: CDR1 MNHNS, CDR2 SASEGT. The PCR made use of 60 Vbeta and 13 Jbeta primers. Profiled with immunoSEQ multiplex PCR; TCRdb holds only in-frame clones, not every one. The repertoire holds around 150,000 clones, around 86% seen once, with approximately 1% in the top ten. This TCR was recovered from a girl aged 2-10 years in good health and CMV-seropositive. V gene TRBV6-1 combines with J gene TRBJ2-3, with a tentative D call TRBD2 (5 bases). The material sequenced was PBMCs. The CDR3 nucleotides read TGTGCCAGCACCGAGTGGGGAGATGATACGCAGTATTTT. Translating gives CASTEWGDDTQYF.